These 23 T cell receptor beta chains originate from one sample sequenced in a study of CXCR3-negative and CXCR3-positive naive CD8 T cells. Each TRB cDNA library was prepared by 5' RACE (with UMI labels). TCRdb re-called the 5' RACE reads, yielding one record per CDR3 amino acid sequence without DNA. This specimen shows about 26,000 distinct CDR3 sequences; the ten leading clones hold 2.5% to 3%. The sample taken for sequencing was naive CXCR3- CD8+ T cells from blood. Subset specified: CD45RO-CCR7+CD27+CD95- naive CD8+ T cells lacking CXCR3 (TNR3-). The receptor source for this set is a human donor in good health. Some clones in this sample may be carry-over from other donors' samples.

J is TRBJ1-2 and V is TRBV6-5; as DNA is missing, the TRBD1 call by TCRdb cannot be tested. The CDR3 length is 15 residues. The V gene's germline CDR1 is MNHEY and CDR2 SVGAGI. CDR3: CASRGTSGAPYGYTF.

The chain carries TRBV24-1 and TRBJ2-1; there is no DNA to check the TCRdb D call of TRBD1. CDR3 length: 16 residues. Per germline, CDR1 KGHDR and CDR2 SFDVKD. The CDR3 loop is CATSDSQGTPYNEQFF.

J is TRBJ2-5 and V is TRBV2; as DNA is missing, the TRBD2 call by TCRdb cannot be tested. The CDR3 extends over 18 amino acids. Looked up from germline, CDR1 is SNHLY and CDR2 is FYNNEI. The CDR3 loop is CASSERVREGDYMETQYF.

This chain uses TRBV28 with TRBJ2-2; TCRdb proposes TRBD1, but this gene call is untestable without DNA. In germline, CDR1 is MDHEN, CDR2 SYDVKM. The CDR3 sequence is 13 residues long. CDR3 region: CASTPLNTGELFF.

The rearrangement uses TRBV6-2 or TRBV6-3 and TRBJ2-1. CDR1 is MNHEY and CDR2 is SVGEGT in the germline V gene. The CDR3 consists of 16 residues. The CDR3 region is CASSYQAGVSYNEQFF.

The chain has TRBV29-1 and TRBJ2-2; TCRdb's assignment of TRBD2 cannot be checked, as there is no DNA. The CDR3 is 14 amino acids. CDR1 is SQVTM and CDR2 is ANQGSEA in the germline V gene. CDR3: CSAAGTLNTGELFF.

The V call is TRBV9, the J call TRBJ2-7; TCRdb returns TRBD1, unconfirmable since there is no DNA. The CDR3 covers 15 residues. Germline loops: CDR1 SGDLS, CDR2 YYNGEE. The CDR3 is CASSVAGDRVDEQYF.

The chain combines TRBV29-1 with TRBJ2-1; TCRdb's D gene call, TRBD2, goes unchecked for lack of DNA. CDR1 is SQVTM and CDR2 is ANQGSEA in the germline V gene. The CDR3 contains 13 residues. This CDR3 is CSAAGTSGNEQFF.

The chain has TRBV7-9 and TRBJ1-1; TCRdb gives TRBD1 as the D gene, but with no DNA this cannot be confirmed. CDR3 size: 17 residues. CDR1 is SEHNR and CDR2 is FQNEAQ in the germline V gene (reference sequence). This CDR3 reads CASSPREGTGDSFEAFF.

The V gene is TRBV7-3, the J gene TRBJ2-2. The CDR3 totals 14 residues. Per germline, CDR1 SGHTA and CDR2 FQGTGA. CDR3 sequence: CASSLIAHTGELFF.

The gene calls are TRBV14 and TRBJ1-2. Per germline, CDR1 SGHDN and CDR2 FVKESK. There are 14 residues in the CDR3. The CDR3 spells CASSWRNENYGYTF.

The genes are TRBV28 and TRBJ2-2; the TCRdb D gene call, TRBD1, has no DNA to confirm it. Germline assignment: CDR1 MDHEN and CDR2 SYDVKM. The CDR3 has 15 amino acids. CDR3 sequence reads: CASRLGGGYTGELFF.

CDR3 sequence reads: CASSPAWGSNYEQYF. The chain carries TRBV4-3 and TRBJ2-7. The CDR3 consists of 15 residues. Germline V gene lookup returns CDR1 LGHNA and CDR2 YSLEER.

The CDR3 is CASSLARTGHFEAFF. The V and J genes are TRBV5-5 and TRBJ1-1; TCRdb's D call, TRBD1, is unchecked because there is no DNA. The CDR3 runs to 15 residues. Germline CDR1 and CDR2: SGHKS and YYEKEE (reference sequence).

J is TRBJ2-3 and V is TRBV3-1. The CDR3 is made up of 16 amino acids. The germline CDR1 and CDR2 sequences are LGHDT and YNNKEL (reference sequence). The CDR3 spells CASSQDLGSGTDTQYF.

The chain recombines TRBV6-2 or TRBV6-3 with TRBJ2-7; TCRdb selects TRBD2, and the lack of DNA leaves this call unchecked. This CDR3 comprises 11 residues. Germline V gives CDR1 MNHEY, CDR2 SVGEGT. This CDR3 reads CGAGLPYEQYF.

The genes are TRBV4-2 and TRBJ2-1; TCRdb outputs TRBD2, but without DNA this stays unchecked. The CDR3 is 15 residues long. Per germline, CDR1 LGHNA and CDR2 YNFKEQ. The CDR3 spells CASSQDAGSYNEQFF.

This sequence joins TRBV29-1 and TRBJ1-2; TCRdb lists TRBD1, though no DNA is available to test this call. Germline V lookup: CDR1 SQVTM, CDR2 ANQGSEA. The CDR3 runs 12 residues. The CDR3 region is CRFQGEGNGYTF.

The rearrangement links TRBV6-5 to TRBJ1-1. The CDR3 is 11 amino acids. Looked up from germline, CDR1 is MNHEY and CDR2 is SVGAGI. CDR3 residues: CASSYWREAFF.

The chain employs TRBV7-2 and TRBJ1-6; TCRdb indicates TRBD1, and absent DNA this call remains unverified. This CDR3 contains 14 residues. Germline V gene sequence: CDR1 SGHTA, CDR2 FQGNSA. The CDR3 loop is CASSLSRVYSPLHF.

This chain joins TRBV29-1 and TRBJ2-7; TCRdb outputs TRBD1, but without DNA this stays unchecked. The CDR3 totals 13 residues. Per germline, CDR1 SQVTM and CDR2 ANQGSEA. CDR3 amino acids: CSAHLTGSYEQYF.

CDR3 in amino acids: CATSRTSGSYEQYF. The chain uses TRBV15 and TRBJ2-7; TCRdb reports TRBD2, a call that lacks DNA to check it against. CDR1 is LNHNV, CDR2 YYDKDF, per germline (reference sequence). This CDR3 has 14 amino acids.

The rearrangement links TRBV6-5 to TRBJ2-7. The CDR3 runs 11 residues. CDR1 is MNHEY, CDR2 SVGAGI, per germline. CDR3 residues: CASSSLYEQYF.